This TCR beta chain was recovered during a study of response to subunit inactivated influenza vaccine. This clonotype was counted between two and nine times. Its target is not known. Study outcomes and limitations: Authors suggested each seasonal influenza vaccination recruits few new T cells.

TCRdb recomputed calls from the RT-PCR reads with MiXCR, one row per CDR3 protein. Of more than 400,000 distinct CDR3 sequences listed, approximately 7.7% are singletons. Germline-derived CDR1 and CDR2 are SGDLS and YYNGEE. V was shortened by 4 bases and J by 13 bases, with 12 bases between the two germline ends. CDR3 length: 11 amino acids. The TCR comes from a man aged 50 to 69 who received an inactivated influenza vaccine. The gene calls are TRBV9 and TRBJ2-1; the D is unclear. The specimen was PBMCs from blood, collected roughly 24 months after vaccination. CDR3 sequence: CASSIGRLQFF. DNA for the CDR3: TGTGCCAGCAGCATCGGACGGCTACAGTTCTTC.